A single sample gave rise to the 12 T cell receptor beta chains below, sequenced in a study of Ad26.COV2.S vaccination and SARS-CoV-2 variants. Assay used: immunoSEQ multiplex PCR; TCRdb lists only in-frame clones, some missing. The sample has 350,000 to 400,000 clones; around 85% are singletons. The treatment: some 20 received Ad26.COV2.S at low or high dose, single or two shots; about five received placebo; per-sample allocation not given. Day 63 after the first injection of vaccine or placebo was the sampling time. The source was peripheral blood, collected in a trial of Ad26.COV2.S vaccine versus placebo. The receptor source for this set is a person between 18 and 59 years old who received the Ad26.COV2.S COVID-19 vaccine or a placebo.

CDR3 in DNA: TGTGCCAGCAGTTACGGACAGGATGGCTACACCTTC. It encodes CASSYGQDGYTF. The V call is TRBV6-6, the J call TRBJ1-2, with 7 bases lining up with TRBD1. CDR1 is MNHNY, CDR2 SVGAGI, per germline (reference sequence). Unmatched junction bases numbered 0, after V lost 2 bases and J lost 6 bases. The CDR3 spans 12 residues.

This clone was seen a single time. The chain recombines TRBV14 with TRBJ1-2, with 9 bases identical to TRBD1. CDR1 and CDR2 from the germline V gene are SGHDN and FVKESK. V shed 3 bases, J shed 8 bases, and the junction held 7 bases outside the gene matches. CDR3 length: 14 residues. CDR3 nucleotides: TGTGCCAGCAGCCAGGCCGGGGACAGGGCCGGCTACACCTTC. Its protein is CASSQAGDRAGYTF. The whole variable domain, filled in from reference TRBV14 and TRBJ1-2, reads EAGVTQFPSHSVIEKGQTVTLRCDPISGHDNLYWYRRVMGKEIKFLLHFVKESKQDESGMPNNRFLAERTGGTYSTLKVQPAELEDSGVYFCASSQAGDRAGYTFGSGTRLTVV.

The rearrangement joins TRBV7-9 to TRBJ1-2; D might be TRBD1 (5 bases). The ends were cut back, 1 base at V and 2 bases at J, with 11 bases in the middle. Germline loops: CDR1 SEHNR, CDR2 FQNEAQ (reference sequence). The CDR3 has 15 residues. The chain's CDR3 is CASSLEVRTNYGYTF. CDR3 bases: TGTGCCAGCAGCTTAGAAGTCAGGACAAACTATGGCTACACCTTC.

The chain couples TRBV18 to TRBJ2-2; TRBD2 aligns across 7 bases. Per germline, CDR1 KGHSH and CDR2 LQKENI. V shed 5 bases, J shed 0 bases, and the junction held 6 bases outside the gene matches. This CDR3 contains 16 residues. CDR3 in DNA: TGTGCCAGCTCATCCCCTAGCGGACCGAACACCGGGGAGCTGTTTTTT. Translated: CASSSPSGPNTGELFF.

This chain connects TRBV7-6 to TRBJ1-3, with a possible D match to TRBD1 (5 bases). CDR1 and CDR2 from the germline V gene are SGHVS and FNYEAQ. CDR3 size: 14 residues. Trimming removed 5 bases from V and 3 bases from J, with 11 bases in between. The CDR3 spells CASSGSGGGNTIYF. The CDR3 coding sequence is TGTGCCAGCAGCGGTTCGGGGGGTGGAAACACCATATATTTT.

V usage is TRBV11-2 and J usage is TRBJ2-5, with 11 bases identical to TRBD1. The CDR3 consists of 16 residues. CDR1 and CDR2 (germline): SGHAT, FQNNGV. V trimming: 1 base; J trimming: 2 bases; junction bases outside the gene matches: 3. CDR3 region: CASSLGTGGHQETQYF. In DNA, the CDR3 is TGTGCCAGCAGCTTAGGGACAGGGGGCCATCAAGAGACCCAGTACTTC.

As concerns this clone: A far bigger clonotype differs at one base, so this is likely a read error. The rearrangement uses TRBV10-2 and TRBJ2-1, with 7 bases aligning to TRBD2. Germline-derived CDR1 and CDR2 are WSHSY and SAAADI. The CDR3 has 15 amino acids. V lost 8 bases and J lost 2; bases outside the gene matches: 9. CDR3 amino acids: CASWGGGRPYNEQFF. In DNA, the CDR3 is TGCGCCAGCTGGGGGGGTGGTAGGCCCTACAATGAGCAGTTCTTC.

V gene TRBV6-1 combines with J gene TRBJ1-1; D unresolved. This CDR3 region has 16 residues. The V gene lost 1 base and the J gene lost 1 base, with 13 bases spanning the gap. Germline V lookup: CDR1 MNHNS, CDR2 SASEGT. CDR3 in DNA: TGTGCCAGCAGTGAAGACCCGGGGTCCTCGAACACTGAAGCTTTCTTT. It codes for CASSEDPGSSNTEAFF.

The chain combines TRBV7-2 with TRBJ2-7, with D hard to call. V was shortened by 1 base and J by 3 bases, with 10 bases between the two germline ends. This CDR3 region has 14 residues. CDR1 and CDR2 (germline): SGHTA, FQGNSA. The CDR3 loop reads CASSLGWIDYEQYF. In DNA, the CDR3 is TGTGCCAGCAGCTTAGGCTGGATTGACTACGAGCAGTACTTC. Based on the CDR3 plus reference TRBV7-2 and TRBJ2-7, the full variable domain is GAGVSQSPSNKVTEKGKDVELRCDPISGHTALYWYRQSLGQGLEFLIYFQGNSAPDKSGLPSDRFSAERTGGSVSTLTIQRTQQEDSAVYLCASSLGWIDYEQYFGPGTRLTVT.

The chain joins TRBV6-2 or TRBV6-3 to TRBJ1-2; TRBD1 matches at 7 bases. The CDR3 is 12 residues long. Germline CDR1 and CDR2: MNHEY and SVGEGT. Trimming took 6 bases from V and 5 from J; bases not matched to a gene: 3. The CDR3 nucleotides read TGTGCCAGCAGCGGGACAGTTTATGGCTACACCTTC. This codes for CASSGTVYGYTF.

The J gene is TRBJ1-2, the V gene TRBV12-3 or TRBV12-4, with a possible D match to TRBD1 (5 bases). The CDR3 sequence is 13 residues long. The germline V and J ends were trimmed by 1 base and 8 bases, with 11 bases remaining between them. The CDR3 region has the DNA TGTGCCAGCAGTTTAGGCAGGGTCGAAGGCTACACCTTC. Amino acids: CASSLGRVEGYTF.

The chain carries TRBV3-1 (or the pseudogene TRBV3-2) and TRBJ2-5, with D perhaps given as TRBD1 or TRBD2 (5 bases each). Germline CDR1 reads LGHDT; CDR2 reads YNNKEL (reference sequence). Trimming stripped 3 bases from V and 5 bases from J, with 25 bases between. The CDR3 has 18 residues. The CDR3 spells CASSHLLGTEVPGETQYF. The CDR3 nucleotides are TGTGCCAGCAGCCACCTTCTTGGGACGGAGGTCCCAGGGGAGACCCAGTACTTC.